A single sample gave rise to the 20 T cell receptor beta chains below, sequenced in a study of CD4 T cells in relation to SARS-CoV-2 and coronaviruses. The assay was immunoSEQ multiplex PCR, and TCRdb's table has in-frame clones only and misses some. The table lists about 68,000 clones, 90% to 95% of them singletons. CD4+ T cells from unexposed donors were obtained before the COVID-19 pandemic (2011-2018). Sequenced input: naive CD4+ T cells from PBMCs. Described subset: naive CD4+ T cells isolated by negative enrichment. The receptor source for this set is a human donor in good health.

This clone was seen only once. V usage is TRBV4-3 and J usage is TRBJ2-1; 7 positions agree with TRBD1. CDR3 length equals 18 residues. From germline, CDR1 is LGHNA and CDR2 YSLEER. The V and J ends lost 0 bases and 2 bases, in that order; junction bases with no gene match: 10. In nucleotides, the CDR3 is TGCGCCAGCAGCCAAGATATATACAGACAGGGCCCCTACAATGAGCAGTTCTTC. Translation gives CASSQDIYRQGPYNEQFF.

This rearrangement joins TRBV30 to TRBJ1-1; 7 bases align to TRBD1. Trimming cost V 6 bases and J 5 bases; bases outside gene matches: 9. Germline values: CDR1 GTSNPN, CDR2 SVGIG (reference sequence). There are 13 residues in the CDR3. CDR3 in amino acids: CACATGARTEAFF. Written as DNA, the CDR3 is TGTGCCTGCGCCACAGGGGCTCGGACTGAAGCTTTCTTT. The variable domain in full, with the rest retrieved from reference TRBV30 and TRBJ1-1, is SQTIHQWPATLVQPVGSPLSLECTVEGTSNPNLYWYRQAAGRGLQLLFYSVGIGQISSEVPQNLSASRPQDRQFILSSKKLLLSDSGFYLCACATGARTEAFFGQGTRLTVV.

The gene calls are TRBV5-1 and TRBJ1-4; D ambiguous. This CDR3 has 16 amino acids. Germline assignment: CDR1 SGHRS and CDR2 YFSETQ. Trimming left V 4 bases short and J 3 bases short, with 16 bases between. The CDR3 sequence: CASSPGPELANEKLFF. The CDR3, as DNA: TGCGCCAGCAGCCCGGGCCCTGAACTGGCTAATGAAAAACTGTTTTTT. Full variable domain (outside the CDR3, taken from reference TRBV5-1 and TRBJ1-4): KAGVTQTPRYLIKTRGQQVTLSCSPISGHRSVSWYQQTPGQGLQFLFEYFSETQRNKGNFPGRFSGRQFSNSRSEMNVSTLELGDSALYLCASSPGPELANEKLFFGSGTQLSVL.

This chain uses TRBV5-8 with TRBJ1-4; no clear D. Germline loops: CDR1 SGHTS, CDR2 YDEGEE. V was shortened by 1 base and J by 8 bases, with 12 bases between the two germline ends. The CDR3 contains 14 residues. CDR3 nucleotide sequence: TGTGCCAGCAGCTTGAGTATAAGGGAAGAAAAACTGTTTTTT. The encoded protein is CASSLSIREEKLFF.

The CDR3 DNA reads as TGTGCCAGCAGTGGAAGGAGGGATCAAAAAAAGGAGCACGAGCAGTACTTC. Translating gives CASSGRRDQKKEHEQYF. The rearrangement links TRBV2 to TRBJ2-7; D may be TRBD2 (6 bases). The CDR3 runs to 17 residues. The germline gives CDR1 SNHLY, CDR2 FYNNEI. The ends were cut back, 4 bases at V and 5 bases at J, with 24 bases in the middle.

This clone was recorded only once. This chain uses TRBV27 with TRBJ2-2; no clear D gene. The CDR3 runs 11 residues. V was cut by 4 bases and J by 6 bases, with 3 bases left in between. Per germline, CDR1 MNHEY and CDR2 SMNVEV (reference sequence). The CDR3 is CASSSPGELFF. Written as DNA, the CDR3 is TGTGCCAGCAGTTCCCCCGGGGAGCTGTTTTTT.

This chain connects TRBV9 to TRBJ2-3; tentatively, D is TRBD2 (5 bases). Germline assignment: CDR1 SGDLS and CDR2 YYNGEE. This CDR3 has 15 amino acids. The V end was cut by 2 bases, the J end by 1 base, with 11 bases between. The CDR3 DNA reads as TGTGCCAGCAGCGTTACGGGGAGTGGCACAGATACGCAGTATTTT. Residues: CASSVTGSGTDTQYF.

The gene calls are TRBV15 and TRBJ1-2, with D perhaps TRBD1 (5 bases). Germline assignment: CDR1 LNHNV and CDR2 YYDKDF (reference sequence). V dropped 0 bases and J dropped 5 bases, with 13 bases sitting between them. The CDR3 has 15 residues. The DNA of the CDR3 is TGTGCCACCAGCAGAGATCGAGGGACTGATTATGGCTACACCTTC. As protein: CATSRDRGTDYGYTF.

The chain carries TRBV28 and TRBJ1-2; D gene ambiguous. This CDR3 is built from 12 residues. The V gene's germline CDR1 is MDHEN and CDR2 SYDVKM. V lost 4 bases, J lost 4 bases, and 7 bases lay in between. The CDR3 protein is CASSSELYGYTF. DNA for the CDR3: TGTGCCAGCAGTTCGGAACTCTATGGCTACACCTTC.

The CDR3 loop reads CASPDYQETQYF. In DNA, the CDR3 is TGTGCCAGCCCGGACTACCAAGAGACCCAGTACTTC. The chain carries TRBV21-1 and TRBJ2-5; whether TRBD2, the table's D call, matches the DNA was not checked. TRBV21-1 is termed a pseudogene. The CDR3 is 12 amino acids.

The V and J genes are TRBV19 and TRBJ1-6; D is undetermined. Germline V lookup: CDR1 LNHDA, CDR2 SQIVND (reference sequence). The CDR3 runs to 16 residues. Trimming cost V 1 base and J 0 bases, with 7 bases left between them. CDR3 sequence reads: CASSIAQSSYNSPLHF. In DNA form, the CDR3 reads TGTGCCAGTAGTATAGCGCAGAGCTCCTATAATTCACCCCTCCACTTT. The full variable domain, in which reference TRBV19 and TRBJ1-6 provide the parts outside the CDR3, is DGGITQSPKYLFRKEGQNVTLSCEQNLNHDAMYWYRQDPGQGLRLIYYSQIVNDFQKGDIAEGYSVSREKKESFPLTVTSAQKNPTAFYLCASSIAQSSYNSPLHFGNGTRLTVT.

The J gene is TRBJ2-3, the V gene TRBV11-1; 11 bases align to TRBD1. V shed 5 bases, J shed 4 bases, and the junction held 2 bases outside the gene matches. Germline CDR1 is SGHAT and CDR2 is FQDESV (reference sequence). The CDR3 is 14 amino acids. The CDR3 protein is CASSPGQGADTQYF. DNA of the CDR3: TGTGCCAGCAGCCCGGGACAGGGGGCAGATACGCAGTATTTT.

V and J are TRBV6-2 or TRBV6-3 and TRBJ1-6; D is undetermined. Between the trimmed V and J ends, which lost 2 bases and 6 bases, there was a span of 8 bases. Germline V lookup: CDR1 MNHEY, CDR2 SVGEGT. The CDR3 is made up of 14 amino acids. The CDR3 DNA is TGTGCCAGCAGTTACAGGGTGGGTAATTCACCCCTCCACTTT. Residues: CASSYRVGNSPLHF.

CDR3 coding DNA: TGTGCCAGCAGCTGGGTGGGGATGCCGTCCTACGAGCAGTACTTC. It yields the protein CASSWVGMPSYEQYF. This chain links TRBV5-4 with TRBJ2-7; unclear D gene. The V gene lost 3 bases and the J gene lost 1 base, with 14 bases spanning the gap. The germline gives CDR1 SGHNT, CDR2 YYREEE (reference sequence). CDR3 length: 15 amino acids.

The rearrangement joins TRBV7-2 to TRBJ2-6; D gene ambiguous. Germline V gene data show CDR1 as SGHTA and CDR2 as FQGNSA. Between the trimmed V and J ends, which lost 2 bases and 0 bases, there was a span of 8 bases. CDR3 length: 16 amino acids. In DNA form, the CDR3 reads TGTGCCAGCAGCTTACTGGACGCCTCTGGGGCCAACGTCCTGACTTTC. Its translation: CASSLLDASGANVLTF.

The rearrangement uses TRBV28 and TRBJ1-4; D call uncertain. The germline V gene encodes CDR1 MDHEN and CDR2 SYDVKM. This CDR3 contains 13 residues. Deletions cut 4 bases from V and 7 bases from J, with 10 bases between. The CDR3 region is CASSSPEGEKLFF. The CDR3 DNA sequence: TGTGCCAGCAGTTCTCCGGAGGGTGAAAAACTGTTTTTT.

Only one count was recorded for this clone. V gene TRBV6-2 or TRBV6-3 combines with J gene TRBJ2-5, with 9 positions matching TRBD2. The CDR3 sequence is 19 residues long. Germline CDR1 reads MNHEY; CDR2 reads SVGEGT. V dropped 6 bases and J dropped 0; count of bases not matched to a gene: 17. The CDR3 spells CASSPGYSGGLSYQETQYF. The CDR3 DNA follows: TGTGCCAGCAGCCCAGGGTACAGCGGGGGGTTATCGTACCAAGAGACCCAGTACTTC.

The chain employs TRBV2 and TRBJ1-2; D call uncertain. Germline V lookup: CDR1 SNHLY, CDR2 FYNNEI. V shed 2 bases and J shed 3 bases, with 10 bases lying between them. The CDR3 has 14 residues. In nucleotides, the CDR3 is TGTGCCAGCAGTGAAAGTAACAGCTACTATGGCTACACCTTC. This translates into CASSESNSYYGYTF. Full variable domain (missing parts from reference TRBV2 and TRBJ1-2): EPEVTQTPSHQVTQMGQEVILRCVPISNHLYFYWYRQILGQKVEFLVSFYNNEISEKSEIFDDQFSVERPDGSNFTLKIRSTKLEDSAMYFCASSESNSYYGYTFGSGTRLTVV.

This chain uses TRBV15 with TRBJ1-1; the D is unclear. The CDR3 is made up of 14 amino acids. CDR1 is LNHNV, CDR2 YYDKDF, per germline (reference sequence). V was clipped by 1 base and J by 1 base, with 7 bases between them. The CDR3 protein is CATSRVIQNTEAFF. The CDR3 nucleotides are TGTGCCACCAGCAGAGTAATACAGAACACTGAAGCTTTCTTT. The complete variable domain, with remaining parts taken from reference TRBV15 and TRBJ1-1, reads DAMVIQNPRYQVTQFGKPVTLSCSQTLNHNVMYWYQQKSSQAPKLLFHYYDKDFNNEADTPDNFQSRRPNTSFCFLDIRSPGLGDTAMYLCATSRVIQNTEAFFGQGTRLTVV.

Only one count was recorded for this clone. The chain carries TRBV9 and TRBJ2-5; 10 bases align to TRBD1. With 4 bases clipped from V and 5 bases from J, the junction kept 14 bases outside the gene matches. Per germline, CDR1 SGDLS and CDR2 YYNGEE. The CDR3 totals 17 residues. CDR3 sequence: CASSTRTGTGEMETQYF. CDR3 bases: TGTGCCAGCAGCACCCGAACAGGGACAGGGGAGATGGAGACCCAGTACTTC.